The 5 T cell receptor beta chains in this list originate from one sample, sequenced in a study of OX40 agonist ivuxolimab in advanced cancers. TCRdb's table, derived via immunoSEQ multiplex PCR, lists solely in-frame clones and lacks some. The sample holds 95,000 to 100,000 clones; around 85% are singletons and the top ten take around 1.6%. The material sequenced was CD4+ or CD8+ T cells sorted from blood, taken in a trial of the OX40 agonist ivuxolimab. Source of these receptors: an adult with an advanced solid tumor such as melanoma, head and neck, liver or kidney cancer.

The rearrangement uses TRBV5-1 and TRBJ1-4, with unresolved D. Looked up from germline, CDR1 is SGHRS and CDR2 is YFSETQ. This CDR3 is 15 amino acids long. V lost 0 bases to trimming and J lost 2 bases, with 8 bases between them. CDR3 DNA sequence: TGCGCCAGCAGCTTGGGTGGGATGACTAATGAAAAACTGTTTTTT. The encoded protein is CASSLGGMTNEKLFF.

This chain uses TRBV19 with TRBJ1-2; 9 nucleotides line up with TRBD1. Germline values: CDR1 LNHDA, CDR2 SQIVND (reference sequence). The CDR3 sequence is 15 residues long. V shed 5 bases, J shed 1 base, and the junction held 5 bases outside the gene matches. CDR3 residues: CASSEGTGNNYGYTF. CDR3 in DNA: TGTGCCAGTAGTGAGGGGACAGGGAATAACTATGGCTACACCTTC.

The chain combines TRBV9 with TRBJ1-2; D call uncertain. The CDR3 runs to 15 residues. Trimming pared 1 base from V and 1 base from J, leaving 11 bases between. Germline assignment: CDR1 SGDLS and CDR2 YYNGEE. CDR3 nucleotides: TGTGCCAGCAGCGTAAGCCCCATGGATAACTATGGCTACACCTTC. Amino acids: CASSVSPMDNYGYTF.

The V gene is TRBV28, the J gene TRBJ2-7, with 8 nucleotides matching TRBD2. CDR3 length: 14 amino acids. The junction had 6 bases not matched to a gene; V was cut back by 6 bases and J by 2 bases. Germline CDR1 and CDR2: MDHEN and SYDVKM. This CDR3 is CASRPGGEAYEQYF. The CDR3 DNA is TGTGCCAGCAGACCCGGGGGGGAGGCCTACGAGCAGTACTTC.

The rearrangement uses TRBV29-1 and TRBJ2-1; D not certain. In germline, CDR1 is SQVTM, CDR2 ANQGSEA. The V end lost 5 bases, the J end lost 2 bases, and 4 bases lay between the germline ends. The CDR3 contains 11 residues. The CDR3 DNA reads TGCAGCGTTAAGGCCTACAATGAGCAGTTCTTC. Protein sequence: CSVKAYNEQFF.